The source of this T cell receptor (beta chain) is a study of blood T cell repertoires in COVID-19 (TCRdb year 2020). As for the study more broadly: Collaborator samples came from the United States, Italy and Spain and covered acute and convalescent phases of COVID-19. The prospective study material was composed of cDNA or gDNA derived from T cells, B-cell-depleted T cells, or PBMCs. The dataset comprised deeply sampled blood TCRbeta repertoires from subjects exposed to, actively infected with, or recovered from COVID-19. The repertoires were released in a freely available public database meant as a resource for research on the immune response to SARS-CoV-2. Samples came from the ongoing ImmuneRACE study (first 160 participants) plus 1,254 subjects from 6 global collaborators. Sample metadata almost always included a de-identified subject ID, COVID-19 status, age in years and sex. Where HLA class I and class II types were available, the types were taken from metadata supplied by the sample provider, not from assay-based typing.

Whole blood was collected in K2EDTA tubes by collaborating institutions according to the institutions' own protocols. For TCRbeta analysis, collaborators shipped samples in one of three forms: frozen whole blood, isolated PBMCs, or DNA extracted from either of those sample types. A single count supports this clone. The antigen this receptor binds is unknown. Base qualities are not at hand, and no much larger clone is one base apart. The study at large found these results: The quantity of clinical and demographic metadata differed by source and by participant and was supplied without curation.

TCRbeta CDR3 regions were amplified from genomic DNA using the immunoSEQ Assay, a bias-controlled multiplex PCR. In the authors' own workflow: The number of nucleated cells in each sample was estimated by amplification of reference gene primers within the assay. Sequence reads were collapsed and filtered to measure the absolute abundance of every unique TCRbeta CDR3 rearrangement. For each sample, productive Simpson clonality was calculated as the square root of Simpson's diversity index over productive rearrangements. TCRdb took this table from immuneACCESS and kept in-frame rearrangements with V and J called. Such tables lack part of the clones; where checked against another copy, unresolved V genes explain under half of the gap, and the rest is unexplained. That table is the source of V, J and clone size, and D and trimming were worked out from the DNA. For this sample there are under 75,000 clones; more than 85% appear just once. The top ten constitute 4.6% of the sample.

The TCR was taken from a man in his fifties with active COVID-19. The sequenced sample was peripheral blood.

CDR3 sequence: CASSQERSSYNEQFF. The DNA sequence is as follows: TGTGCCAGCAGTCAAGAGCGGAGCTCCTACAATGAGCAGTTCTTC. This receptor chain uses TRBV6-4 and TRBJ2-1, with TRBD2 perhaps the D gene, on 5 matching bases. Measured from the cysteine to the phenylalanine, the CDR3 is 15 residues long. The CDR3 DNA has 45 bases and is translated from base 1. Based on the germline V gene, the CDR1 and CDR2 sequences are MRHNA and SNTAGT. The V end loses 5 bases and the J end loses 0 bases, and a stretch of 11 bases separates them.